This TCR beta chain stems from a study of cytomegalovirus exposure and HLA in healthy donors. Study in general: Unique TCRs from HLA-typed donors, roughly 87 million of them, were held in an early data release.

It was with 60 Vbeta and 13 Jbeta primers that the PCR ran. Measured with immunoSEQ multiplex PCR; TCRdb has only the in-frame clones, and not every one. The table shows under 95,000 clones, with 6.5% to 8% occurring only once. Study-wide results and caveats: Earlier analysis yielded a pattern in which most TCR beta V segments were productive about 90% or about 30% of the time. CMV serostatus was the only recorded immune exposure for donors. The study flagged approximately 180 TCR beta chains as cytomegalovirus-associated.

Germline CDR1 and CDR2: MGHRA and YSYEKL. With 2 bases clipped from V and 3 bases from J, the junction kept 5 bases outside the gene matches. The CDR3 consists of 15 residues. Only a few counts were recorded for this clone. Its antigen is undetermined. Sequencing was done on a sample of PBMCs. This TCR came from a man in his fifties in good health and CMV-seronegative. The chain links TRBV4-1 to TRBJ2-7; 9 bases are shared with TRBD1. CDR3 bases: TGCGCCAGCAGCCAACAGGACAGGGGAGACTACGAGCAGTACTTC. As protein: CASSQQDRGDYEQYF.